This passage covers 27 T cell receptor beta chains from one sample sequenced in a study of spatial heterogeneity in lung cancer. TCRdb independently ran MiXCR on the 5' RACE reads; one entry per CDR3 protein. Here the sample spans over 4,000 distinct CDR3 sequences, around a tenth being singletons. Specified time point: sample taken at primary tumor resection. Researchers sequenced whole RNA taken from tumor, nontumor lung or frozen PBMC without sorting. The sample in question was PBMCs, obtained at surgery. The receptors were gathered from a male donor with early-stage non-small cell lung cancer.

This clonotype was seen repeatedly, ten times or more. The chain has TRBV7-8 and TRBJ1-6; 10 bases fit TRBD1. The junction had 10 bases not matched to a gene; V was cut back by 5 bases and J by 9 bases. This CDR3 spans 16 amino acids. Germline V lookup: CDR1 SGHVS, CDR2 FQNEAQ. The CDR3 DNA is TGTGCCAGCAGCCGAGGCGGACAGGGGGGTTTTTCACCCCTCCACTTT. It yields the protein CASSRGGQGGFSPLHF.

Ten or more counts support this clonotype. The rearrangement joins TRBV11-2 to TRBJ2-2; D may correspond to TRBD1 or TRBD2 (5 bases each). This CDR3 spans 17 amino acids. Germline V lookup: CDR1 SGHAT, CDR2 FQNNGV. The V end lost 3 bases, the J end lost 2 bases, and 16 bases lay between the germline ends. The CDR3 protein is CASSFGATYSNTGELFF. In DNA form, the CDR3 reads TGTGCCAGCAGCTTCGGGGCGACTTACTCCAACACCGGGGAGCTGTTTTTT.

In its sample, this clonotype ranks as large. CDR3 sequence reads: CASSLLGGALYEQYF. As DNA, the CDR3 is TGTGCCAGCAGTTTATTAGGGGGGGCCCTCTACGAGCAGTACTTC. The rearrangement uses TRBV28 and TRBJ2-7; D is perhaps TRBD2 (7 bases). CDR1 and CDR2 from the germline V gene are MDHEN and SYDVKM. The CDR3 spans 15 residues. Trimming removed 1 base from V and 3 bases from J, with 13 bases in between.

This clonotype occurred a few times. The CDR3 nucleotides read TGTGCCAGCTTACCTAAAGGACTAGCGGCTTGGATATTAGTCTACGAGCAGTACTTC. Encoded protein: CASLPKGLAAWILVYEQYF. The chain joins TRBV6-2 or TRBV6-3 to TRBJ2-7; TRBD2 matches 10 bases. This CDR3 region has 19 residues. The germline CDR1 and CDR2 sequences are MNHEY and SVGEGT. The V gene end was trimmed by 8 bases and the J gene end by 3 bases; junction bases not matched to a gene: 22.

This clonotype rates as medium-sized. The CDR3 coding sequence is TGCAGTGCTAGCTCTGGAATGGAGCAGTTCTTC. It yields the protein CSASSGMEQFF. The chain uses TRBV20-1 and TRBJ2-1, with D hard to call. Germline V lookup: CDR1 DFQATT, CDR2 SNEGSKA (reference sequence). V was trimmed by 3 bases and J by 10 bases, leaving 10 bases between them. The CDR3 has 11 residues.

This clonotype has ten or more counts. The chain employs TRBV12-3 or TRBV12-4 and TRBJ2-7, with 9 bases identical to TRBD2. With V trimmed by 7 bases and J by 6 bases, 10 bases remained unmatched. The CDR3 consists of 14 residues. CDR3 nucleotides: TGTGCCAGCACCTTAGCGGGGGTACCCTCCGAGCAGTACTTC. This translates into CASTLAGVPSEQYF.

This clonotype is deemed medium-sized. V and J are TRBV11-2 and TRBJ2-4; D possibly corresponds to TRBD2 (5 bases). Germline values: CDR1 SGHAT, CDR2 FQNNGV. The V end was cut by 5 bases, the J end by 0 bases, with 17 bases between. The CDR3 is 17 amino acids. CDR3 loop: CASSRGPHELAKNIQYF. The CDR3 DNA is TGTGCCAGCAGCCGCGGGCCGCATGAACTAGCCAAAAACATTCAGTACTTC.

This clonotype was detected a few times. This chain links TRBV30 with TRBJ2-3; D uncertain. The germline gives CDR1 GTSNPN, CDR2 SVGIG (reference sequence). V lost 3 bases and J 6 bases, leaving 10 bases between the germline ends. The length of the CDR3 is 12 residues. CDR3 residues: CAWSATGDTQYF. The DNA for the CDR3 is TGTGCCTGGAGCGCGACTGGGGATACGCAGTATTTT.

As regards this clonotype: Just one base apart from a much larger clone, this may be a read error. This chain connects TRBV12-3 or TRBV12-4 to TRBJ2-7; D remains ambiguous. The CDR3 loop spans 11 amino acids. CDR3 loop: CASSTNYKQYF. CDR3 nucleotides: TGTGCCAGCAGTACCAACTACAAGCAGTACTTC.

As for this clonotype: This sequence may be a read error, since a much larger clone differs from it by one base. The CDR3 region has the DNA TGTGCCAGTAGTATAGGGACGAGCAATCAGCCCCTGCATTTT. Translation gives CASSIGTSNQPLHF. J is TRBJ1-5 and V is TRBV19; D gene ambiguous. Looked up from germline, CDR1 is LNHDA and CDR2 is SQIVND (reference sequence). The CDR3 is made up of 14 amino acids.

This clonotype was seen repeatedly, ten times or more. V and J are TRBV7-2 and TRBJ2-7, with no clear D. The CDR3 covers 12 residues. The ends were cut back, 2 bases at V and 3 bases at J, with 5 bases in the middle. CDR1 and CDR2 (germline): SGHTA, FQGNSA. The CDR3 coding sequence is TGTGCCAGCAGCTTACAGCTCTACGAGCAGTACTTC. It encodes CASSLQLYEQYF.

This clonotype was recorded many times. V and J are TRBV5-1 and TRBJ2-1; TRBD2 matches at 9 bases. Trimming removed 1 base from V and 10 bases from J; junction bases left unmatched: 9. Per germline, CDR1 SGHRS and CDR2 YFSETQ. The CDR3 has 15 amino acids. CDR3 in DNA: TGCGCCAGCAGCTTGAGATTAGCGGGGGTTGAGGAGCAGTTCTTC. It is translated as CASSLRLAGVEEQFF. Using reference TRBV5-1 and TRBJ2-1 for the parts outside the CDR3, the full variable domain is KAGVTQTPRYLIKTRGQQVTLSCSPISGHRSVSWYQQTPGQGLQFLFEYFSETQRNKGNFPGRFSGRQFSNSRSEMNVSTLELGDSALYLCASSLRLAGVEEQFFGPGTRLTVL.

This clonotype was seen repeatedly, ten times or more. This rearrangement joins TRBV12-3 or TRBV12-4 to TRBJ2-4; TRBD1 aligns across 7 bases. The CDR3 covers 17 residues. The V and J ends lost 4 bases and 4 bases, in that order; junction bases with no gene match: 13. CDR3 nucleotide sequence: TGTGCCAGCAGTTATGGGGACAGTGCCTTACCTAAAAACATTCAGTACTTC. It is translated as CASSYGDSALPKNIQYF.

This clonotype was recorded at least ten times. This chain links TRBV27 with TRBJ2-5, with 7 nucleotides matching TRBD2. The CDR3 is 15 residues long. With 7 bases clipped from V and 4 bases from J, the junction kept 12 bases outside the gene matches. Per germline, CDR1 MNHEY and CDR2 SMNVEV (reference sequence). This chain's CDR3 is CASTDSWRGSETQYF. The DNA of the CDR3 is TGTGCCAGCACCGACTCTTGGCGGGGGTCAGAGACCCAGTACTTC.

This clonotype was counted between two and nine times. The chain links TRBV6-5 to TRBJ2-1; 7 bases are shared with TRBD1. This CDR3 region has 14 residues. CDR1 is MNHEY and CDR2 is SVGAGI in the germline V gene. The J segment lost 4 bases and the V segment lost 2 bases, leaving 2 bases of the junction unmatched. The DNA of the CDR3 is TGTGCCAGCAGTTACACGGGACAGTACAATGAGCAGTTCTTC. Its protein product is CASSYTGQYNEQFF.

This clonotype was observed at least ten times. The chain has TRBV9 and TRBJ2-3; D remains ambiguous. The germline V gene encodes CDR1 SGDLS and CDR2 YYNGEE. V was pared by 0 bases and J by 4 bases, with 12 bases between. This CDR3 is 15 amino acids long. For the CDR3, the DNA is TGTGCCAGCAGCGTAGAGAGGACCAGTTCAGATACGCAGTATTTT. Amino acids: CASSVERTSSDTQYF.

Many counts were recorded for this clonotype. The chain recombines TRBV3-1 with TRBJ2-1, with no clear D. V was trimmed by 0 bases and J by 0 bases, leaving 6 bases between them. CDR1 is LGHDT and CDR2 is YNNKEL in the germline V gene (reference sequence). This CDR3 has 15 amino acids. This chain's CDR3 is CASSQDESSYNEQFF. The CDR3, as DNA: TGTGCCAGCAGCCAAGACGAGAGCTCCTACAATGAGCAGTTCTTC.

This clonotype was seen ten or more times. The chain employs TRBV28 and TRBJ1-1, with a tentative D call TRBD1 (5 bases). Trimming cost V 3 bases and J 5 bases, with 10 bases left between them. The CDR3 is made up of 13 amino acids. Germline V gene data show CDR1 as MDHEN and CDR2 as SYDVKM. The CDR3 nucleotides are TGTGCCAGCAGTTTTCCGGGGGGAACTGAAGCTTTCTTT. Encoded protein: CASSFPGGTEAFF.

This clonotype was picked up a small number of times. The chain joins TRBV29-1 to TRBJ2-1; 9 nucleotides align to TRBD1. J was trimmed by 3 bases and V by 4 bases; bases with no gene match: 4. The CDR3 has 14 residues. The germline CDR1 and CDR2 sequences are SQVTM and ANQGSEA. CDR3 in amino acids: CSVGGGQGYNEQFF. CDR3 nucleotide sequence: TGCAGCGTTGGAGGGGGACAGGGCTACAATGAGCAGTTCTTC.

CDR3 in DNA: TGTGCCAGCAGCTGGACTAGCGGGGGGGTGCGCACAGATACGCAGTATTTT. Amino acid sequence: CASSWTSGGVRTDTQYF. This chain uses TRBV7-2 with TRBJ2-3; 15 nucleotides match TRBD2. The CDR3 has 17 amino acids. With V trimmed by 4 bases and J by 1 base, 3 bases remained unmatched. Germline CDR1 is SGHTA and CDR2 is FQGNSA.

The chain is built from TRBV6-5 and TRBJ2-2, with 7 bases aligning to TRBD1. Germline-derived CDR1 and CDR2 are MNHEY and SVGAGI. V lost 6 bases, J lost 2 bases, and 6 bases stayed unmatched. CDR3 length: 15 residues. The CDR3 reads CASRTGQKNTGELFF. DNA for the CDR3: TGTGCCAGCAGGACAGGGCAGAAAAACACCGGGGAGCTGTTTTTT.

J is TRBJ2-1 and V is TRBV19; perhaps D is TRBD1 or TRBD2 (5 bases each). V shed 5 bases and J shed 4 bases, with 15 bases lying between them. Germline V CDR1 and CDR2: LNHDA, SQIVND (reference sequence). The CDR3 length is 15 residues. As DNA, the CDR3 is TGTGCCAGTAGTGCACCGGGGACGAAATACAATGAGCAGTTCTTC. This gives the protein CASSAPGTKYNEQFF.

This clonotype was seen ten or more times. This rearrangement joins TRBV12-3 or TRBV12-4 to TRBJ2-7, with D perhaps matching TRBD1 (5 bases). Trimming cost V 3 bases and J 7 bases, with 16 bases left between them. This CDR3 is built from 14 residues. Here the CDR3 DNA reads TGTGCCAGCAGTTTTCTTTCTGAAGGGGCGGAGCAGTACTTC. As protein: CASSFLSEGAEQYF.

This clonotype was recorded at least ten times. The V gene is TRBV4-1, the J gene TRBJ2-2; 12 bases agree with TRBD2. From germline, CDR1 is MGHRA and CDR2 YSYEKL. The CDR3 length is 19 residues. J was trimmed by 6 bases and V by 1 base; bases with no gene match: 12. In nucleotides, the CDR3 is TGCGCCAGCAGCCAAGTTCTAGCGGGGGGGCGACTCGGCGCCGGGGAGCTGTTTTTT. Encoded protein: CASSQVLAGGRLGAGELFF.

The chain couples TRBV29-1 to TRBJ2-3, with D possibly TRBD2 on 6 matching bases. Germline CDR1 is SQVTM and CDR2 is ANQGSEA. The CDR3 length is 15 residues. Trimming removed 5 bases from V and 6 bases from J, with 21 bases in between. CDR3 nucleotide sequence: TGCAGCGTTTCCGAGAACGGGGCCGGGAGCGATACGCAGTATTTT. Protein: CSVSENGAGSDTQYF.

This clonotype was found many times. The J gene is TRBJ2-4, the V gene TRBV7-2; 7 bases align to TRBD2. J was trimmed by 1 base and V by 1 base; bases with no gene match: 4. Germline CDR1 reads SGHTA; CDR2 reads FQGNSA. The CDR3 totals 16 residues. The CDR3 reads CASSLGSGGAKNIQYF. The CDR3 DNA reads TGTGCCAGCAGCTTAGGCTCCGGGGGGGCCAAAAACATTCAGTACTTC.

This clonotype is deemed medium-sized. The V gene is TRBV24-1, the J gene TRBJ2-1; TRBD1 agrees at 11 bases. Losses at the gene ends were 5 bases for V and 2 bases for J; bases not matched to a gene: 4. Germline CDR1 is KGHDR and CDR2 is SFDVKD. This CDR3 is built from 16 residues. In DNA form, the CDR3 reads TGTGCCACCAGTGCGGGGGGACAGGGGGCCTACAATGAGCAGTTCTTC. Translating it yields CATSAGGQGAYNEQFF.